One sample yielded the 25 T cell receptor beta chains listed below, sequenced in a study of blood T cell repertoires in COVID-19. The assay was immunoSEQ multiplex PCR, and TCRdb's table has in-frame clones only and misses some. In the table there are approximately 210,000 clones, approximately 91% of which are singletons. Sequenced input: peripheral blood. These receptors originate from a man aged 40-49 years with acute or convalescent COVID-19.

The chain couples TRBV24-1 to TRBJ2-1; 11 nucleotides line up with TRBD2. The germline gives CDR1 KGHDR, CDR2 SFDVKD. This CDR3 comprises 17 residues. J was trimmed by 5 bases and V by 5 bases; bases with no gene match: 10. CDR3 sequence: CATSVMTSGAEDNEQFF. Written as DNA, the CDR3 is TGTGCCACCAGTGTCATGACTAGCGGGGCGGAAGACAATGAGCAGTTCTTC.

J is TRBJ2-2 and V is TRBV7-2; D is unresolved. In germline, CDR1 is SGHTA, CDR2 FQGNSA. The V gene lost 7 bases and the J gene lost 8 bases, with 17 bases spanning the gap. CDR3 length: 14 amino acids. CDR3 residues: CASTSYWSVGELFF. The DNA of the CDR3 is TGTGCCAGCACCTCTTACTGGAGTGTTGGGGAGCTGTTTTTT.

For the CDR3, the DNA is TGTGCCAGTAGTACACATCCGGGACAGGGGGCGGCGGACACCATATATTTT. Amino acid sequence: CASSTHPGQGAADTIYF. This chain joins TRBV19 and TRBJ1-3; TRBD1 matches 12 bases. The ends lost 4 bases at V and 8 bases at J; junction bases unmatched: 12. The CDR3 totals 17 residues. The V gene's germline CDR1 is LNHDA and CDR2 SQIVND (reference sequence).

CDR3 sequence: CASSPGRAKNIQYF. CDR3 in DNA: TGTGCCAGCTCACCCGGGAGAGCCAAAAACATTCAGTACTTC. The chain couples TRBV18 to TRBJ2-4, with D possibly matching TRBD2 (6 bases). V was pared by 3 bases and J by 0 bases, with 6 bases between. The CDR3 totals 14 residues. Germline assignment: CDR1 KGHSH and CDR2 LQKENI.

The genes are TRBV2 and TRBJ1-4; 7 bases fit TRBD1. The CDR3 spans 15 residues. Germline V gene sequence: CDR1 SNHLY, CDR2 FYNNEI. Trimming at V came to 5 bases and at J to 8 bases, leaving 11 bases not matched to a gene. CDR3 nucleotides: TGTGCCAGCAGTACACAGGGGCTTAATTTGGAAAAACTGTTTTTT. Protein sequence: CASSTQGLNLEKLFF.

The rearrangement joins TRBV4-1 to TRBJ1-1; D perhaps matches TRBD1 (6 bases). V dropped 4 bases and J dropped 0 bases, with 12 bases sitting between them. This CDR3 has 15 residues. CDR1 is MGHRA and CDR2 is YSYEKL in the germline V gene. The CDR3 sequence is CASSPQGPMNTEAFF. The DNA for the CDR3 is TGCGCCAGCAGCCCACAGGGACCTATGAACACTGAAGCTTTCTTT.

The V call is TRBV3-1 (or the pseudogene TRBV3-2), the J call TRBJ2-3; 9 bases are a match to TRBD2. V dropped 3 bases and J dropped 6; count of bases not matched to a gene: 4. Germline V gene lookup returns CDR1 LGHDT and CDR2 YNNKEL (reference sequence). The CDR3 has 14 amino acids. The CDR3 spells CASSQRGGADTQYF. As DNA, the CDR3 is TGTGCCAGCAGCCAGCGGGGGGGCGCCGATACGCAGTATTTT.

This clone was observed a single time. J is TRBJ1-1 and V is TRBV10-3; 11 bases line up with TRBD1. Germline values: CDR1 ENHRY, CDR2 SYGVKD. V shed 2 bases and J 4 bases; nucleotides not matched to a gene: 9. This CDR3 comprises 17 residues. CDR3 sequence reads: CAISEPGQGATGTEAFF. The DNA for the CDR3 is TGTGCCATCAGTGAGCCCGGACAGGGGGCGACTGGCACTGAAGCTTTCTTT.

The chain recombines TRBV5-1 with TRBJ2-3; 12 nucleotides match TRBD1. V lost 3 bases to trimming and J lost 8 bases; unmatched junction nucleotides: 4. Germline values: CDR1 SGHRS, CDR2 YFSETQ. This CDR3 contains 14 residues. This CDR3 reads CASSSGQGAATQYF. The CDR3 bases are TGCGCCAGCAGCTCGGGACAGGGGGCTGCTACGCAGTATTTT.

This clone came up a few times. The chain combines TRBV7-2 with TRBJ2-5, with D perhaps TRBD2 (6 bases). Germline assignment: CDR1 SGHTA and CDR2 FQGNSA. V lost 6 bases, J lost 5 bases, and 16 bases lay in between. The CDR3 extends over 14 amino acids. CDR3 loop: CASSGAGLGETQYF. DNA of the CDR3: TGTGCCAGCAGTGGGGCGGGGTTAGGGGAGACCCAGTACTTC.

The chain employs TRBV7-9 and TRBJ2-1, with 8 bases matching TRBD1. The ends lost 5 bases at V and 1 base at J; junction bases unmatched: 4. The CDR3 runs to 15 residues. Germline V lookup: CDR1 SEHNR, CDR2 FQNEAQ (reference sequence). CDR3 region: CASSTGQGSYNEQFF. The CDR3 coding sequence is TGTGCCAGCAGCACCGGACAGGGATCCTACAATGAGCAGTTCTTC.

The chain joins TRBV14 to TRBJ2-7; TRBD1 is a possible D gene (5 bases). The CDR3 contains 10 residues. Germline V CDR1 and CDR2: SGHDN, FVKESK. With 7 bases removed from V and 7 bases from J, the gap between germline ends came to 8 bases. CDR3 sequence: CASNRTEQYF. The CDR3 region has the DNA TGTGCCAGCAACAGGACAGAGCAGTACTTC. Based on the CDR3 plus reference TRBV14 and TRBJ2-7, the full variable domain is EAGVTQFPSHSVIEKGQTVTLRCDPISGHDNLYWYRRVMGKEIKFLLHFVKESKQDESGMPNNRFLAERTGGTYSTLKVQPAELEDSGVYFCASNRTEQYFGPGTRLTVT.

The chain recombines TRBV7-2 with TRBJ1-1; TRBD1 might be the D (6 bases). The CDR3 covers 16 residues. V was cut by 1 base and J by 5 bases, with 17 bases left in between. Germline V gene lookup returns CDR1 SGHTA and CDR2 FQGNSA. DNA of the CDR3: TGTGCCAGCAGCTTAGGCAGGGGTTATATTGTTACTGAAGCTTTCTTT. Its protein is CASSLGRGYIVTEAFF.

The J gene is TRBJ2-1, the V gene TRBV5-1, with 11 bases aligning to TRBD2. The germline V gene has CDR1 SGHRS and CDR2 YFSETQ. The junction had 4 bases not matched to a gene; V was cut back by 0 bases and J by 8 bases. The CDR3 has 15 amino acids. The CDR3 sequence is CASSLVLAGGDEQFF. The CDR3 DNA reads as TGCGCCAGCAGCTTGGTGCTAGCGGGAGGCGATGAGCAGTTCTTC.

This clone has more than one count but fewer than ten. The CDR3 loop is CASSEERGAPYEQYF. The CDR3 DNA reads TGTGCCAGCAGTGAGGAAAGGGGTGCTCCCTACGAGCAGTACTTC. This chain connects TRBV2 to TRBJ2-7, with D perhaps TRBD1 (5 bases). The CDR3 is 15 amino acids. Germline V gene lookup returns CDR1 SNHLY and CDR2 FYNNEI. V was trimmed by 3 bases and J by 2 bases, leaving 14 bases between them.

This sequence joins TRBV27 and TRBJ2-1; a possible D gene is TRBD2 (5 bases). The germline V and J ends were trimmed by 6 bases and 4 bases, with 22 bases remaining between them. This CDR3 is 17 amino acids long. From germline, CDR1 is MNHEY and CDR2 SMNVEV (reference sequence). The CDR3 is CASSPSRARSGYNEQFF. The CDR3 bases are TGTGCCAGCAGCCCATCGCGAGCGAGGAGCGGTTACAATGAGCAGTTCTTC.

The rearrangement links TRBV2 to TRBJ1-1; D ambiguous. V was pared by 10 bases and J by 3 bases, with 15 bases between. The CDR3 totals 13 residues. Germline V gene data show CDR1 as SNHLY and CDR2 as FYNNEI. CDR3 nucleotide sequence: TGTGCCACCAGGACTGAATCGGACACTGAAGCTTTCTTT. Its protein is CATRTESDTEAFF.

V and J are TRBV29-1 and TRBJ2-3, with 12 bases lining up with TRBD1. Trimming at V came to 7 bases and at J to 0 bases, leaving 11 bases not matched to a gene. This CDR3 has 17 amino acids. Germline V gene data show CDR1 as SQVTM and CDR2 as ANQGSEA. The CDR3 sequence: CSGTPGQGALSTDTQYF. CDR3 bases: TGCAGCGGGACACCGGGACAGGGGGCTCTAAGCACAGATACGCAGTATTTT.

The CDR3 protein is CASSQVGQGKTQPQHF. For the CDR3, the DNA is TGTGCCAGCAGCCAAGTAGGACAGGGTAAGACTCAGCCCCAGCATTTT. V usage is TRBV4-2 and J usage is TRBJ1-5; 8 nucleotides agree with TRBD1. CDR1 is LGHNA, CDR2 YNFKEQ, per germline. V trimming: 1 base; J trimming: 6 bases; junction bases outside the gene matches: 8. CDR3 length: 16 amino acids.

The chain's CDR3 is CASSEYPYWRGGAQADTQYF. CDR3 bases: TGTGCCAGCAGTGAATACCCCTATTGGCGGGGGGGAGCACAGGCAGATACGCAGTATTTT. V usage is TRBV2 and J usage is TRBJ2-3, with 9 bases aligning to TRBD2. This CDR3 contains 20 residues. Germline V gene sequence: CDR1 SNHLY, CDR2 FYNNEI. Germline trimming cut 2 bases from V and 4 bases from J; bases unmatched to any gene: 19.

The chain has TRBV14 and TRBJ2-2; 7 bases are shared with TRBD1. The CDR3 is 15 residues long. The germline V gene has CDR1 SGHDN and CDR2 FVKESK. V lost 6 bases and J lost 0; bases outside the gene matches: 4. CDR3 in amino acids: CASRQGQSNTGELFF. The CDR3 DNA follows: TGTGCCAGCAGACAGGGGCAATCGAACACCGGGGAGCTGTTTTTT.

The CDR3 sequence: CASSPSGRGTDTQYF. As DNA, the CDR3 is TGTGCCAGCTCCCCTAGCGGGAGAGGAACAGATACGCAGTATTTT. The chain joins TRBV6-4 to TRBJ2-3, with 10 bases identical to TRBD2. J was trimmed by 3 bases and V by 8 bases; bases with no gene match: 8. CDR1 is MRHNA and CDR2 is SNTAGT in the germline V gene. The CDR3 loop spans 15 amino acids.

The rearrangement uses TRBV2 and TRBJ1-2; 10 bases are a match to TRBD1. The CDR3 length is 15 residues. Germline V gives CDR1 SNHLY, CDR2 FYNNEI. V shed 8 bases, J shed 4 bases, and the junction held 10 bases outside the gene matches. CDR3 nucleotides: TGTGCCAGCCTGACCGGGACAGGGGAGGGCTATGGCTACACCTTC. Amino acid sequence: CASLTGTGEGYGYTF.

V and J are TRBV6-2 or TRBV6-3 and TRBJ2-7; D might be TRBD2 (5 bases). The CDR3 extends over 14 amino acids. Germline CDR1 and CDR2: MNHEY and SVGEGT. With 0 bases removed from V and 6 bases from J, the gap between germline ends came to 12 bases. The CDR3 loop is CASSYSAALSEQYF. CDR3 in DNA: TGTGCCAGCAGTTACTCAGCGGCTCTCTCCGAGCAGTACTTC.

This chain uses TRBV10-2 with TRBJ2-2, with 8 bases identical to TRBD2. J was trimmed by 4 bases and V by 7 bases; bases with no gene match: 5. Germline V CDR1 and CDR2: WSHSY, SAAADI. The CDR3 is 14 amino acids. The CDR3 reads CASTTAGVTGELFF. CDR3 bases: TGCGCCAGCACCACAGCGGGGGTCACCGGGGAGCTGTTTTTT.